This passage covers 14 T cell receptor beta chains from one sample sequenced in a study of T cell repertoires in cytomegalovirus infection. TCRdb redid the calling of the reads with MiXCR, one entry per CDR3 protein. The sample yields approximately 1,000,000 distinct CDR3 sequences, 31% seen once. Which antigens these TCRs recognize remains unknown. The source material was cultured CD8+ T cells from PBMCs, sampled from culture after CMV antigen stimulation. These receptor sequences come from a human donor in good health (CMV status not recorded). Some clones in this sample may be carry-over from other donors' samples.

The chain is built from TRBV10-3 and TRBJ2-2; D call uncertain. Germline loops: CDR1 ENHRY, CDR2 SYGVKD. The CDR3 covers 15 residues. The germline V and J ends were trimmed by 0 bases and 0 bases, with 5 bases remaining between them. The CDR3 nucleotides are TGTGCCATCAGTGAGTCCGAGACGAACACCGGGGAGCTGTTTTTT. Translation: CAISESETNTGELFF.

V gene TRBV28 combines with J gene TRBJ1-5, with TRBD1 identical over 9 bases. The germline V gene encodes CDR1 MDHEN and CDR2 SYDVKM. The CDR3 covers 19 residues. The V segment lost 6 bases and the J segment 1 base; nucleotides outside the gene matches: 16. Here the CDR3 reads CASRSTLLVQGASNQPQHF. DNA for the CDR3: TGTGCCAGCAGGTCGACGCTCTTAGTACAGGGGGCGAGCAATCAGCCCCAGCATTTT.

The chain combines TRBV15 with TRBJ2-3, with D possibly matching TRBD1 (5 bases). Germline V CDR1 and CDR2: LNHNV, YYDKDF (reference sequence). This CDR3 has 13 residues. Trimming left V 8 bases short and J 6 bases short, with 15 bases between. The CDR3 spells CATAGQTSDTQYF. The DNA for the CDR3 is TGTGCCACCGCAGGGCAAACGAGTGATACGCAGTATTTT.

The chain is built from TRBV12-3 or TRBV12-4 and TRBJ1-2; D unresolved. Trimming took off 7 bases at V and 5 bases at J, with 17 bases between the two ends. This CDR3 comprises 14 residues. CDR3 region: CASNVSPSYYGYTF. In nucleotides, the CDR3 is TGTGCCAGCAACGTATCGCCATCATATTATGGCTACACCTTC.

V gene TRBV6-1 combines with J gene TRBJ2-7; no definite D call. There are 16 residues in the CDR3. Trimming removed 2 bases from V and 1 base from J, with 15 bases in between. Per the germline V gene, CDR1 is MNHNS and CDR2 is SASEGT. CDR3 sequence reads: CASSEMGWSASYEQYF. The CDR3 nucleotides read TGTGCCAGCAGTGAAATGGGTTGGTCGGCATCCTACGAGCAGTACTTC.

The rearrangement joins TRBV6-2 or TRBV6-3 to TRBJ2-7; 9 nucleotides line up with TRBD2. Germline lookup yields CDR1 MNHEY and CDR2 SVGEGT. The CDR3 is 16 residues long. CDR3 protein: CVSRSLAGGYPYEQYV. The CDR3 nucleotides read TGTGTCAGCAGGAGCCTCGCGGGAGGGTACCCCTACGAGCAGTACGTC.

This clonotype was seen a handful of times. The chain employs TRBV5-6 and TRBJ2-7; no clear D gene. The V end was cut by 3 bases, the J end by 3 bases, with 16 bases between. This CDR3 has 15 residues. Germline-derived CDR1 and CDR2 are SGHDT and YYEEEE. The CDR3 nucleotides are TGTGCCAGCAGCTCGAAAAGCCCTTACTTCTACGAGCAGTACTTC. Protein: CASSSKSPYFYEQYF.

This clonotype turned up a few times. This chain links TRBV7-2 with TRBJ1-3; no clear D. This CDR3 spans 16 amino acids. The germline CDR1 and CDR2 sequences are SGHTA and FQGNSA. With 5 bases removed from V and 0 bases from J, the gap between germline ends came to 14 bases. CDR3 sequence: CASSPWTENSGNTIYF. In nucleotides, the CDR3 is TGTGCCAGCAGCCCGTGGACGGAGAACTCTGGAAACACCATATATTTT.

A word on this clonotype: This sequence may be a read error, since a much larger clone differs from it by one base. The chain employs TRBV12-3 or TRBV12-4 and TRBJ2-1; 11 bases agree with TRBD2. The CDR3 is 14 amino acids. CDR3 DNA sequence: TGTGCCAGCAGATTAGCGGGGGGGGACAATGAGCAGTTCTTC. Residues: CASRLAGGDNEQFF.

This rearrangement joins TRBV25-1 to TRBJ2-2, with a weak D call TRBD1 (5 bases). Germline lookup yields CDR1 MGHDK and CDR2 SYGVNS. With 1 base removed from V and 6 bases from J, the gap between germline ends came to 12 bases. The CDR3 totals 15 residues. The CDR3 loop reads CASSEFKRGSGELFF. Here the CDR3 DNA reads TGTGCCAGCAGTGAATTCAAAAGGGGTTCCGGGGAGCTGTTTTTT. Full variable domain (outside the CDR3, taken from reference TRBV25-1 and TRBJ2-2): EADIYQTPRYLVIGTGKKITLECSQTMGHDKMYWYQQDPGMELHLIHYSYGVNSTEKGDLSSESTVSRIRTEHFPLTLESARPSHTSQYLCASSEFKRGSGELFFGEGSRLTVL.

The chain has TRBV29-1 and TRBJ1-2, with D uncertain. Germline CDR1 reads SQVTM; CDR2 reads ANQGSEA. The V and J ends lost 2 bases and 5 bases respectively, with 9 bases between them. The CDR3 is 12 residues long. The CDR3, as DNA: TGCAGCGTTGAACCTGGGGAGTATGGCTACACCTTC. This translates into CSVEPGEYGYTF.

This sequence joins TRBV7-6 and TRBJ2-3; 7 bases are shared with TRBD1. The V segment lost 6 bases and the J segment 6 bases; nucleotides outside the gene matches: 0. CDR3 length: 11 residues. CDR1 is SGHVS and CDR2 is FNYEAQ in the germline V gene. The CDR3 protein is CASRQGDTQYF. The CDR3 coding sequence is TGTGCCAGCAGACAGGGGGATACGCAGTATTTT.

The chain joins TRBV27 to TRBJ1-5; D is possibly TRBD1 (5 bases). Trimming removed 0 bases at V and 4 bases at J, with 13 bases between. Germline CDR1 MNHEY, CDR2 SMNVEV (reference sequence). The CDR3 runs 16 residues. The DNA of the CDR3 is TGTGCCAGCAGTTTATCGAGCGCAGGGAGTAATCAGCCCCAGCATTTT. Its protein is CASSLSSAGSNQPQHF.

This clonotype showed up just a few times. The V call is TRBV5-1, the J call TRBJ2-3; D perhaps matches TRBD1 (5 bases). Germline CDR1 SGHRS, CDR2 YFSETQ. The V gene lost 0 bases and the J gene lost 2 bases, with 7 bases spanning the gap. This CDR3 contains 14 residues. DNA of the CDR3: TGCGCCAGCAGCTTGGAGACAGACACAGATACGCAGTATTTT. Translation gives CASSLETDTDTQYF.